Below are 10 T cell receptor beta chains sequenced from a single sample in a study of CD8 T cells in Susac syndrome. Reverse transcription of about 0.5 to 1 ug RNA was carried out with random hexamers. One entry per CDR3 protein results from TCRdb running MiXCR on the immunoSEQ multiplex PCR reads. The data hold approximately 100,000 distinct CDR3 sequences, with approximately 94% observed a single time. The source material was CD8+ T cells from PBMCs. These receptors originate from a human donor with Susac syndrome.

V and J are TRBV2 and TRBJ2-7; no clear D. The CDR3 is made up of 13 amino acids. Germline V lookup: CDR1 SNHLY, CDR2 FYNNEI. Trimming pared 1 base from V and 3 bases from J, leaving 7 bases between. This chain's CDR3 is CASSEEAGYEQYF. CDR3 coding DNA: TGTGCCAGCAGTGAAGAGGCAGGCTACGAGCAGTACTTC.

The J gene is TRBJ2-5, the V gene TRBV15, with 10 bases fitting TRBD2. Germline CDR1 is LNHNV and CDR2 is YYDKDF (reference sequence). The CDR3 runs 16 residues. The V gene end was trimmed by 3 bases and the J gene end by 5 bases; junction bases not matched to a gene: 9. CDR3 sequence reads: CATSSVPGLAWETQYF. CDR3 DNA: TGTGCCACCAGCAGTGTTCCGGGACTAGCGTGGGAGACCCAGTACTTC.

The genes are TRBV4-3 and TRBJ2-7; D gene ambiguous. CDR3 size: 13 residues. Trimming shortened V by 4 bases and J by 1 base, and 8 bases separated the two germline ends. Germline assignment: CDR1 LGHNA and CDR2 YSLEER. This chain's CDR3 is CASSPSQSYEQYF. CDR3 DNA sequence: TGCGCCAGCAGCCCAAGTCAGTCCTACGAGCAGTACTTC.

This clonotype was counted once. V usage is TRBV12-3 or TRBV12-4 and J usage is TRBJ1-1; D gene unclear. This CDR3 has 11 amino acids. V gave up 6 bases and J gave up 3 bases, with 5 bases separating them. The CDR3 nucleotides are TGTGCCAGCAGCCTGCACACTGAAGCTTTCTTT. This encodes CASSLHTEAFF.

This clonotype was seen a few times. The chain joins TRBV6-4 to TRBJ2-1; a possible D gene is TRBD2 (6 bases). Trimming cost V 4 bases and J 7 bases, with 11 bases left between them. Germline lookup yields CDR1 MRHNA and CDR2 SNTAGT. The CDR3 sequence is 13 residues long. The CDR3 sequence: CASSVGGGNEQFF. DNA for the CDR3: TGTGCCAGCAGTGTCGGAGGAGGGAATGAGCAGTTCTTC.

The chain employs TRBV20-1 and TRBJ2-7, with 8 bases fitting TRBD1. The trim removed 4 bases at V and 5 bases at J, leaving 1 base unmatched. CDR3 length equals 11 residues. Germline V lookup: CDR1 DFQATT, CDR2 SNEGSKA (reference sequence). The CDR3 bases are TGCAGTGCTACACAGGGGGACGAGCAGTACTTC. Protein product: CSATQGDEQYF.

The chain is built from TRBV7-3 and TRBJ2-3, with D perhaps being TRBD1 or TRBD2 (5 bases each). The V gene's germline CDR1 is SGHTA and CDR2 FQGTGA. The CDR3 is 16 amino acids. The V end lost 3 bases, the J end lost 2 bases, and 15 bases lay between the germline ends. The CDR3, as DNA: TGTGCCAGCAGCTTGGGGACGTCTGGGGTCACAGATACGCAGTATTTT. This sequence encodes CASSLGTSGVTDTQYF. The variable domain in full, with the rest retrieved from reference TRBV7-3 and TRBJ2-3, is GAGVSQTPSNKVTEKGKYVELRCDPISGHTALYWYRQSLGQGPEFLIYFQGTGAADDSGLPNDRFFAVRPEGSVSTLKIQRTERGDSAVYLCASSLGTSGVTDTQYFGPGTRLTVL.

The chain combines TRBV27 with TRBJ2-5, with 8 bases matching TRBD2. The V and J ends lost 6 bases and 0 bases, in that order; junction bases with no gene match: 3. The CDR3 extends over 14 amino acids. Germline V lookup: CDR1 MNHEY, CDR2 SMNVEV (reference sequence). The CDR3 DNA is TGTGCCAGCAGATTAGCGGGGTACCAAGAGACCCAGTACTTC. Translated, it gives CASRLAGYQETQYF.

This sequence joins TRBV23-1 and TRBJ1-1; TRBD1 matches 12 bases. TRBV23-1 is given ORF status, its function remaining uncertain. V shed 6 bases, J shed 11 bases, and the junction held 7 bases outside the gene matches. This CDR3 is 13 amino acids long. CDR3 DNA: TGCGCCAGCAGGCCGGGACAGGGGGCGGTGGCTTTCTTT. It translates to CASRPGQGAVAFF.

The genes are TRBV12-3 or TRBV12-4 and TRBJ2-3; D unclear. This CDR3 region has 14 residues. V was pared by 5 bases and J by 10 bases, with 19 bases between. The CDR3 DNA sequence: TGTGCCAGCAGTCTCGGACGCCCCAGCAGTCCGCAGTATTTT. Translation: CASSLGRPSSPQYF.